This record concerns one TCR beta chain sequence. This sample stems from a study of T cells expressing NK-cell markers. About the research overall: Investigators obtained TCR beta repertoires from sorted CD3+CD56+NKG2C+, CD3+CD56+NKG2C- and CD3+CD56-NKG2C+ T cells. The eight sequenced donors comprised seven who were HCMV-seropositive and one who was seronegative.

TCRdb re-called the 5' RACE reads, yielding one record per CDR3 amino acid sequence without DNA. This sample contains approximately 150,000 distinct CDR3 sequences. The CDR3 loop spans 17 amino acids. Germline-derived CDR1 and CDR2 are LGHNA and YSLEER. The sequence derives from a man aged 18 to 29 in good health. The chain carries TRBV4-3 and TRBJ2-6; checking the TCRdb D call of TRBD1 is not possible without DNA. Input material: blood T cells: a sorted CD56 or NKG2C T cell subset, CD4+ or CD8+ T cells, or bulk PBMC T cells (not recorded which). CDR3 sequence reads: CASRKWGLASGANVLTF.